These 17 T cell receptor beta chains were all obtained from the same sample, sequenced in a study of identical twins. TCRdb ran MiXCR on the 5' RACE reads and lists one entry per CDR3 protein. The sample includes about 700,000 distinct CDR3 sequences, around 8.3% of them seen just once. These same data were also listed under a study on yellow fever vaccine responses in identical twins.

The sequencing input was PBMCs. Source of these receptors: a woman aged 18-29 years in good health.

This clonotype was picked up a small number of times. The genes are TRBV7-2 and TRBJ2-3; the D gene is possibly TRBD2 (6 bases). The germline gives CDR1 SGHTA, CDR2 FQGNSA. The CDR3 sequence is 15 residues long. Trimming took off 2 bases at V and 4 bases at J, with 13 bases between the two ends. CDR3 in amino acids: CASSLSGSTPDTQYF. In DNA form, the CDR3 reads TGTGCCAGCAGCTTAAGCGGGTCCACGCCAGATACGCAGTATTTT.

In its sample, this clonotype was seen a few times. V usage is TRBV7-8 and J usage is TRBJ1-6, with D unclear. Trimming left V 1 base short and J 9 bases short, with 13 bases between. This CDR3 comprises 15 residues. From germline, CDR1 is SGHVS and CDR2 FQNEAQ. Here the CDR3 reads CASSLGPETASPLHF. In nucleotides, the CDR3 is TGTGCCAGCAGCTTAGGACCCGAGACCGCTTCACCCCTCCACTTT.

The chain has TRBV20-1 and TRBJ2-7; D perhaps matches TRBD1 (6 bases). Trimming took 7 bases from V and 1 from J, leaving 20 bases between them. CDR3 length: 15 residues. Germline-derived CDR1 and CDR2 are DFQATT and SNEGSKA (reference sequence). CDR3 protein: CSGQGQGRLSYEQYF. Here the CDR3 DNA reads TGCAGTGGGCAGGGTCAGGGGAGATTATCCTACGAGCAGTACTTC.

This clonotype was counted a single time. At one boundary the junction diverges from the germline segment, which might be a read error. The V call is TRBV12-3 or TRBV12-4, the J call TRBJ2-3; D perhaps matches TRBD1 (5 bases). The CDR3 sequence is 18 residues long. The DNA for the CDR3 is TGTGCCCGCAGTTTAGGGGTTCAGACCATTTCTAGCACAGATACGCAGTATTTT. This sequence encodes CARSLGVQTISSTDTQYF.

This rearrangement joins TRBV7-9 to TRBJ2-1; 7 bases match TRBD1. CDR3 length equals 15 residues. V trimming: 4 bases; J trimming: 6 bases; junction bases outside the gene matches: 9. Germline V lookup: CDR1 SEHNR, CDR2 FQNEAQ (reference sequence). The CDR3, as DNA: TGTGCCAGCAGCTCAAACAGGGGAGCAAGCAATGAGCAGTTCTTC. This translates into CASSSNRGASNEQFF.

The rearrangement links TRBV2 to TRBJ2-7, with 9 bases identical to TRBD2. Per the germline V gene, CDR1 is SNHLY and CDR2 is FYNNEI. This CDR3 has 18 residues. V was clipped by 5 bases and J by 2 bases; unmatched bases: 16. This CDR3 is CASSLPGLAAPVTYEQYF. CDR3 in DNA: TGTGCCAGCAGTCTACCGGGACTAGCAGCACCCGTCACCTACGAGCAGTACTTC.

The V call is TRBV3-1, the J call TRBJ2-1; D could derive from TRBD1 or TRBD2 (7 bases each). Germline values: CDR1 LGHDT, CDR2 YNNKEL (reference sequence). Trimming pared 6 bases from V and 6 bases from J, leaving 18 bases between. The CDR3 runs 15 residues. The CDR3 protein is CASSQGGGGRNEQFF. The CDR3 bases are TGTGCCAGCAGTCAGGGGGGGGGCGGACGCAATGAGCAGTTCTTC.

As concerns this clonotype: At one end, the junction sequence differs from germline, possibly due to a read error. The V gene is TRBV20-1, the J gene TRBJ2-7; 9 positions agree with TRBD1. From germline, CDR1 is DFQATT and CDR2 SNEGSKA (reference sequence). CDR3 length: 16 amino acids. CDR3 sequence: CCARRTGAEDSYEQYF. Written as DNA, the CDR3 is TGCTGTGCCAGACGGACAGGGGCCGAGGATTCCTACGAGCAGTACTTC.

A few counts support this clonotype. This chain links TRBV10-2 with TRBJ2-6, with 8 bases lining up with TRBD1. The CDR3 covers 15 residues. After removal of 6 bases from V and 4 bases from J, the junction contained 5 bases not matched to a gene. Germline V lookup: CDR1 WSHSY, CDR2 SAAADI. CDR3 residues: CASRDRVVGANVLTF. The CDR3 DNA reads as TGCGCCAGCAGGGACAGGGTAGTGGGGGCCAACGTCCTGACTTTC.

The genes are TRBV20-1 and TRBJ2-3; 12 nucleotides agree with TRBD2. The CDR3 is made up of 16 amino acids. Unmatched junction bases numbered 9, after V lost 3 bases and J lost 5 bases. Per germline, CDR1 DFQATT and CDR2 SNEGSKA (reference sequence). The CDR3 is CSARPSGGAVRDTQYF. CDR3 sequence (DNA): TGCAGTGCTAGGCCTAGCGGGGGGGCAGTTAGAGATACGCAGTATTTT.

The rearrangement links TRBV6-2 or TRBV6-3 to TRBJ2-1; D ambiguous. This CDR3 is 14 amino acids long. With 2 bases removed from V and 0 bases from J, the gap between germline ends came to 5 bases. CDR1 and CDR2 from the germline V gene are MNHEY and SVGEGT. CDR3 DNA: TGTGCCAGCAGTTACCTCGCCTCCTACAATGAGCAGTTCTTC. Amino acid sequence: CASSYLASYNEQFF.

This clonotype came up many times. The chain recombines TRBV5-1 with TRBJ2-7; D gene unclear. Germline V CDR1 and CDR2: SGHRS, YFSETQ. V lost 6 bases and J lost 2, with 12 bases in between. CDR3 length: 13 residues. The CDR3 bases are TGCGCCAGCAAGTATGGGCCGGCCTACGAGCAGTACTTC. Translating gives CASKYGPAYEQYF.

The rearrangement uses TRBV7-9 and TRBJ2-7; D is undetermined. The CDR3 sequence is 13 residues long. Trimming took off 1 base at V and 9 bases at J, with 13 bases between the two ends. CDR1 and CDR2 (germline): SEHNR, FQNEAQ (reference sequence). The CDR3 DNA is TGTGCCAGCAGCTTAGAAACAGCACGCGTGCAGTACTTC. It is translated as CASSLETARVQYF.

This clonotype showed up many times. This chain uses TRBV12-3 or TRBV12-4 with TRBJ2-1; a weak D match, TRBD2 (6 bases). The length of the CDR3 is 14 residues. V lost 7 bases and J lost 7, with 17 bases in between. Here the CDR3 reads CASIHPGLLNEQFF. As DNA, the CDR3 is TGTGCCAGCATTCACCCGGGACTCTTAAATGAGCAGTTCTTC.

This clonotype has more than one count but fewer than ten. V is TRBV7-2 and J is TRBJ2-7; 7 bases fit TRBD1. The germline V gene has CDR1 SGHTA and CDR2 FQGNSA. The trim removed 1 base at V and 0 bases at J, leaving 6 bases unmatched. The CDR3 totals 16 residues. CDR3 in DNA: TGTGCCAGCAGCTTAGTTGTGACAGGGCCCTCCTACGAGCAGTACTTC. Residues: CASSLVVTGPSYEQYF. Full variable domain (rest looked up from reference TRBV7-2 and TRBJ2-7): GAGVSQSPSNKVTEKGKDVELRCDPISGHTALYWYRQSLGQGLEFLIYFQGNSAPDKSGLPSDRFSAERTGGSVSTLTIQRTQQEDSAVYLCASSLVVTGPSYEQYFGPGTRLTVT.

The J gene is TRBJ2-5, the V gene TRBV20-1, with D perhaps TRBD1 (6 bases). Germline lookup yields CDR1 DFQATT and CDR2 SNEGSKA (reference sequence). The CDR3 loop spans 13 amino acids. The ends were cut back, 3 bases at V and 4 bases at J, with 12 bases in the middle. CDR3 coding DNA: TGCAGTGCTAGGACAGGACGGGGAGAGACCCAGTACTTC. Translation gives CSARTGRGETQYF.

In its sample, this clonotype was seen a few times. The V gene is TRBV21-1, the J gene TRBJ2-1; the table's D call of TRBD2 was not tested on the DNA. TRBV21-1 is a pseudogene locus. This CDR3 has 16 amino acids. CDR3 sequence reads: CASRPESWGPNNEQFF. CDR3 DNA sequence: TGTGCCAGCCGCCCGGAGAGTTGGGGCCCAAACAATGAGCAGTTCTTC.